Below, 31 T cell receptor beta chains from the same sample are listed, as sequenced in a study of T-cell memory formation after mild COVID-19. TCRdb itself ran the 5' RACE reads through MiXCR, one entry per CDR3 protein. The sample lists 150,000 to 200,000 distinct CDR3 sequences, about 21% occurring once. The sequencing input was PBMCs or a T cell subset sorted from them (not recorded which). These TCRs come from an adult woman who had mild COVID-19 (a few samples of this study predate the infection). Cell type and time point are not known.

This clonotype appeared a few times. The chain carries TRBV11-2 and TRBJ1-3; D is unclear. In germline, CDR1 is SGHAT, CDR2 FQNNGV. There are 17 residues in the CDR3. Trimming stripped 3 bases from V and 0 bases from J, with 15 bases between. The CDR3 region is CASSFTGPMSSGNTIYF. CDR3 bases: TGTGCCAGCAGCTTTACCGGACCCATGAGCTCTGGAAACACCATATATTTT.

In its sample, this clonotype was seen a few times. The J gene is TRBJ2-1, the V gene TRBV6-5, with TRBD2 matching 9 bases. Germline V gene lookup returns CDR1 MNHEY and CDR2 SVGAGI. The CDR3 loop spans 15 amino acids. J lost 7 bases, V lost 4 bases, and 8 bases had no gene match. In DNA form, the CDR3 reads TGTGCCAGCAGTTCTCGGGTAGCGGGAGTAAATGAGCAGTTCTTC. As protein: CASSSRVAGVNEQFF.

The chain couples TRBV5-1 to TRBJ2-7; D gene uncertain. This CDR3 contains 15 residues. Trimming left V 0 bases short and J 1 base short, with 11 bases between. Germline V gene data show CDR1 as SGHRS and CDR2 as YFSETQ. The CDR3 bases are TGCGCCAGCAGCTTGGCCCCCGCCCCGTCCTACGAGCAGTACTTC. It encodes CASSLAPAPSYEQYF.

V usage is TRBV7-9 and J usage is TRBJ2-5; no firm D call. V dropped 1 base and J dropped 3 bases, with 6 bases sitting between them. Germline lookup yields CDR1 SEHNR and CDR2 FQNEAQ (reference sequence). The CDR3 runs to 13 residues. The CDR3 sequence is CASSLGTEETQYF. CDR3 DNA: TGTGCCAGCAGCTTAGGGACGGAAGAGACCCAGTACTTC.

Regarding this clonotype: One end of the junction varies from germline; a read error may be responsible. The chain couples TRBV29-1 to TRBJ2-1, with 13 bases lining up with TRBD2. Germline lookup yields CDR1 SQVTM and CDR2 ANQGSEA. CDR3 length equals 16 residues. In DNA, the CDR3 is TGCAGAGTTGAAGGGACTAGCGGGGCGTTAGGGAATGAGCAGTTCTTC. It codes for CRVEGTSGALGNEQFF.

This clonotype was seen only a few times. The V gene is TRBV7-9, the J gene TRBJ2-1; TRBD2 matches at 13 bases. Germline V lookup: CDR1 SEHNR, CDR2 FQNEAQ (reference sequence). This CDR3 comprises 16 residues. The ends lost 5 bases at V and 10 bases at J; junction bases unmatched: 11. The CDR3 sequence is CASSPRGTSGINEQFF. CDR3 coding DNA: TGTGCCAGCAGCCCACGTGGGACTAGCGGGATTAACGAGCAGTTCTTC. The full variable domain, completed using reference TRBV7-9 and TRBJ2-1, is DTGVSQNPRHKITKRGQNVTFRCDPISEHNRLYWYRQTLGQGPEFLTYFQNEAQLEKSRLLSDRFSAERPKGSFSTLEIQRTEQGDSAMYLCASSPRGTSGINEQFFGPGTRLTVL.

The gene calls are TRBV29-1 and TRBJ1-1, with unresolved D. Between the trimmed V and J ends, which lost 5 bases and 2 bases, there was a span of 12 bases. CDR1 is SQVTM and CDR2 is ANQGSEA in the germline V gene. This CDR3 contains 13 residues. CDR3 residues: CSVLSQPNTEAFF. The CDR3, as DNA: TGCAGCGTTCTATCGCAGCCAAACACTGAAGCTTTCTTT.

This clonotype has more than one count but fewer than ten. V is TRBV4-1 and J is TRBJ2-1; D tentatively fits TRBD1 or TRBD2 (5 bases each). V was shortened by 0 bases and J by 4 bases, with 13 bases between the two germline ends. The CDR3 contains 16 residues. Germline lookup yields CDR1 MGHRA and CDR2 YSYEKL. CDR3 nucleotides: TGCGCCAGCAGCCAAGATTTTGGGACGGGATACAATGAGCAGTTCTTC. Its translation is CASSQDFGTGYNEQFF.

The chain combines TRBV4-3 with TRBJ2-3, with TRBD2 identical over 8 bases. Trimming took 4 bases from V and 6 from J; bases not matched to a gene: 9. The V gene's germline CDR1 is LGHNA and CDR2 YSLEER. The CDR3 has 15 amino acids. The CDR3, as DNA: TGCGCCAGCAGCCCGAAAGCGGGAGCCTCGGATACGCAGTATTTT. Amino acid sequence: CASSPKAGASDTQYF.

This clonotype was detected a few times. J is TRBJ2-7 and V is TRBV5-6; D possibly uses TRBD1 or TRBD2 (5 bases each). This CDR3 has 15 amino acids. Trimming stripped 0 bases from V and 2 bases from J, with 12 bases between. Germline CDR1 reads SGHDT; CDR2 reads YYEEEE. The CDR3 DNA sequence: TGTGCCAGCAGCTTGGTGGGGGAAGTGGCCTACGAGCAGTACTTC. The encoded protein is CASSLVGEVAYEQYF.

The chain uses TRBV9 and TRBJ2-2, with D uncertain. CDR3 length: 16 residues. The ends were cut back, 0 bases at V and 3 bases at J, with 12 bases in the middle. Germline CDR1 reads SGDLS; CDR2 reads YYNGEE. CDR3 nucleotides: TGTGCCAGCAGCGTAGGTTCCTTCGAGTACACCGGGGAGCTGTTTTTT. It encodes CASSVGSFEYTGELFF.

In this sample, this clonotype turned up a few times. V and J are TRBV5-4 and TRBJ2-1; 8 bases fit TRBD2. Germline-derived CDR1 and CDR2 are SGHNT and YYREEE (reference sequence). The CDR3 length is 14 residues. J gave up 5 bases and V 4 bases, and 5 bases lay outside the gene matches. CDR3 sequence: CASSEGLGDNEQFF. Here the CDR3 DNA reads TGTGCCAGCAGCGAGGGACTAGGGGACAATGAGCAGTTCTTC.

The V call is TRBV11-3, the J call TRBJ2-1; the D is unclear. The CDR3 contains 13 residues. CDR1 is SGHNT, CDR2 YENEEA, per germline. V was clipped by 3 bases and J by 6 bases, with 9 bases between them. The CDR3 region is CASSLRDSNEQFF. In nucleotides, the CDR3 is TGTGCCAGCAGCTTGAGAGACTCCAATGAGCAGTTCTTC.

The chain carries TRBV15 and TRBJ1-2, with 7 positions matching TRBD1. CDR1 is LNHNV, CDR2 YYDKDF, per germline (reference sequence). V dropped 2 bases and J dropped 6; count of bases not matched to a gene: 21. The CDR3 loop spans 19 amino acids. CDR3 in amino acids: CATSRSPLRQGIAIHGYTF. CDR3 nucleotide sequence: TGTGCCACCAGCAGAAGCCCGCTTCGACAGGGCATAGCTATCCATGGCTACACCTTC. The full variable domain, rest sourced from reference TRBV15 and TRBJ1-2, is DAMVIQNPRYQVTQFGKPVTLSCSQTLNHNVMYWYQQKSSQAPKLLFHYYDKDFNNEADTPDNFQSRRPNTSFCFLDIRSPGLGDTAMYLCATSRSPLRQGIAIHGYTFGSGTRLTVV.

The chain carries TRBV12-3 or TRBV12-4 and TRBJ2-1; D remains ambiguous. The V end was cut by 11 bases, the J end by 4 bases, with 15 bases between. The CDR3 covers 13 residues. The CDR3 loop reads CAGSIGSYNEQFF. CDR3 in DNA: TGTGCCGGGTCGATTGGATCATACAATGAGCAGTTCTTC.

V gene TRBV3-1 combines with J gene TRBJ2-5, with D perhaps matching TRBD2 (5 bases). The V end was cut by 1 base, the J end by 5 bases, with 11 bases between. Germline V gene lookup returns CDR1 LGHDT and CDR2 YNNKEL (reference sequence). This CDR3 region has 14 residues. In DNA form, the CDR3 reads TGTGCCAGCAGCCAAGTTTCTAGCCCGGAGACCCAGTACTTC. It codes for CASSQVSSPETQYF.

The chain joins TRBV29-1 to TRBJ2-7; D gene ambiguous. Germline loops: CDR1 SQVTM, CDR2 ANQGSEA. Trimming left V 0 bases short and J 3 bases short, with 12 bases between. This CDR3 has 14 amino acids. The CDR3 bases are TGCAGCGTTGAAGATCGTACGGACCACTACGAGCAGTACTTC. The encoded protein is CSVEDRTDHYEQYF.

The chain employs TRBV12-3 or TRBV12-4 and TRBJ1-2; 8 bases fit TRBD1. This CDR3 comprises 14 residues. Trimming at V came to 5 bases and at J to 6 bases, leaving 8 bases not matched to a gene. The CDR3 here is CASSIPGGGDGYTF. The CDR3 DNA reads TGTGCCAGCAGTATACCAGGGGGCGGGGATGGCTACACCTTC.

This clonotype was seen only a few times. Here the CDR3 reads CASSPPGDQETQYF. CDR3 nucleotide sequence: TGTGCCAGCAGCCCCCCAGGGGACCAAGAGACCCAGTACTTC. The chain has TRBV7-9 and TRBJ2-5; D perhaps matches TRBD1 (6 bases). Germline CDR1 reads SEHNR; CDR2 reads FQNEAQ (reference sequence). The CDR3 extends over 14 amino acids. V gave up 5 bases and J gave up 0 bases, with 10 bases separating them. Looking up the rest from reference TRBV7-9 and TRBJ2-5 gives the full variable domain: DTGVSQNPRHKITKRGQNVTFRCDPISEHNRLYWYRQTLGQGPEFLTYFQNEAQLEKSRLLSDRFSAERPKGSFSTLEIQRTEQGDSAMYLCASSPPGDQETQYFGPGTRLLVL.

This clonotype has only a few counts. The chain has TRBV11-2 and TRBJ1-4, with no clear D. This CDR3 comprises 15 residues. Trimming took off 7 bases at V and 0 bases at J, with 12 bases between the two ends. CDR1 is SGHAT and CDR2 is FQNNGV in the germline V gene. The CDR3 nucleotides are TGTGCCAGCACCCTTCGGGGAGCAACTAATGAAAAACTGTTTTTT. Its translation: CASTLRGATNEKLFF.

There are a few counts of this clonotype. The chain is built from TRBV5-5 and TRBJ1-1, with D perhaps matching TRBD1 (5 bases). CDR1 and CDR2 (germline): SGHKS, YYEKEE (reference sequence). This CDR3 comprises 13 residues. The V end lost 2 bases, the J end lost 6 bases, and 11 bases lay between the germline ends. CDR3 sequence: CASSFGWGSEAFF. In DNA, the CDR3 is TGTGCCAGCAGCTTTGGGTGGGGGTCTGAAGCTTTCTTT. Looking up the rest from reference TRBV5-5 and TRBJ1-1 gives the full variable domain: DAGVTQSPTHLIKTRGQQVTLRCSPISGHKSVSWYQQVLGQGPQFIFQYYEKEERGRGNFPDRFSARQFPNYSSELNVNALLLGDSALYLCASSFGWGSEAFFGQGTRLTVV.

This clonotype occurred a few times. The chain employs TRBV7-6 and TRBJ2-7; no clear D gene. Deletions cut 1 base from V and 3 bases from J, with 7 bases between. The CDR3 length is 13 residues. Germline CDR1 and CDR2: SGHVS and FNYEAQ. Written as DNA, the CDR3 is TGTGCCAGCAGCTTAGAGGGCCACTACGAGCAGTACTTC. It yields the protein CASSLEGHYEQYF.

This clonotype was found a few times. The V and J genes are TRBV20-1 and TRBJ2-5; 10 positions agree with TRBD2. Germline lookup yields CDR1 DFQATT and CDR2 SNEGSKA (reference sequence). V shed 0 bases and J 4 bases; nucleotides not matched to a gene: 8. The CDR3 sequence is 16 residues long. Here the CDR3 DNA reads TGCAGTGCTAGAGATTTGGGACTAGCGACCGTAGAGACCCAGTACTTC. It yields the protein CSARDLGLATVETQYF.

This clonotype turned up a few times. The chain employs TRBV5-1 and TRBJ1-3; D possibly corresponds to TRBD1 (6 bases). V lost 4 bases to trimming and J lost 2 bases, with 13 bases between them. Germline CDR1 is SGHRS and CDR2 is YFSETQ. The CDR3 runs 15 residues. The CDR3 protein is CASSPGAGTGNTIYF. CDR3 DNA: TGCGCCAGCAGCCCGGGGGCCGGAACTGGAAACACCATATATTTT.

V and J are TRBV4-3 and TRBJ2-1; D is possibly TRBD2 (6 bases). Germline V gene sequence: CDR1 LGHNA, CDR2 YSLEER. Trimming pared 4 bases from V and 10 bases from J, leaving 17 bases between. CDR3 length: 14 amino acids. The CDR3 DNA follows: TGCGCCAGCAGCCGGTACGGGACTTCACGGGAGCAGTTCTTC. Translating gives CASSRYGTSREQFF.

This clonotype occurred a few times. The gene calls are TRBV6-5 and TRBJ1-1; 7 positions agree with TRBD1. The CDR3 consists of 17 residues. Germline lookup yields CDR1 MNHEY and CDR2 SVGAGI. V gave up 7 bases and J gave up 6 bases; unmatched junction bases: 20. CDR3 protein: CASTHSWGGLQGPEAFF. In DNA form, the CDR3 reads TGTGCCAGCACTCATTCTTGGGGAGGTTTACAGGGGCCTGAAGCTTTCTTT.

This clonotype was counted only a few times. The chain links TRBV10-3 to TRBJ2-7, with a possible D match to TRBD1 (5 bases). Germline V gene lookup returns CDR1 ENHRY and CDR2 SYGVKD. The V end was cut by 9 bases, the J end by 6 bases, with 18 bases between. The CDR3 totals 13 residues. The CDR3 region has the DNA TGTGCCATGAGCGAGCCCCCGCAGGGCGAGCAGTACTTC. Protein sequence: CAMSEPPQGEQYF.

This clonotype was counted a few times. The chain couples TRBV12-3 or TRBV12-4 to TRBJ2-7, with D possibly matching TRBD1 (6 bases). This CDR3 contains 11 residues. The V and J ends lost 9 bases and 10 bases respectively, with 16 bases between them. The CDR3 here is CASRGQGLQYF. The CDR3 nucleotides read TGTGCCAGTCGCGGGCAGGGGTTACAGTACTTC.

The chain links TRBV5-4 to TRBJ1-4; TRBD1 is a possible D gene (5 bases). Between the trimmed V and J ends, which lost 5 bases and 5 bases, there was a span of 19 bases. Looked up from germline, CDR1 is SGHNT and CDR2 is YYREEE (reference sequence). The CDR3 length is 16 residues. CDR3 nucleotides: TGTGCCAGCAGTTTTTGGCGTGGAGACAGCAATGAAAAACTGTTTTTT. It encodes CASSFWRGDSNEKLFF. Full variable domain (remainder filled in from reference TRBV5-4 and TRBJ1-4): ETGVTQSPTHLIKTRGQQVTLRCSSQSGHNTVSWYQQALGQGPQFIFQYYREEENGRGNFPPRFSGLQFPNYSSELNVNALELDDSALYLCASSFWRGDSNEKLFFGSGTQLSVL.

This clonotype has a handful of counts. The chain links TRBV5-5 to TRBJ1-2; D uncertain. V lost 1 base to trimming and J lost 4 bases, with 14 bases between them. CDR3 length: 15 amino acids. CDR1 SGHKS and CDR2 YYEKEE come from the germline V gene (reference sequence). CDR3 coding DNA: TGTGCCAGCAGCTTGTTGCCGGGGTCGGTCTATGGCTACACCTTC. Protein sequence: CASSLLPGSVYGYTF.

This clonotype was seen only a few times. The J gene is TRBJ2-5, the V gene TRBV6-2 or TRBV6-3; D is unresolved. Trimming took off 5 bases at V and 5 bases at J, with 18 bases between the two ends. CDR1 and CDR2 from the germline V gene are MNHEY and SVGEGT. The CDR3 sequence is 15 residues long. The CDR3 sequence is CASSPAGPLGETQYF. The CDR3 DNA reads TGTGCCAGCAGTCCTGCCGGACCCCTCGGGGAGACCCAGTACTTC.